The source of this T cell receptor beta chain is a study of T cells after yellow fever vaccination. Each CDR3 protein is one row after TCRdb ran MiXCR on the 5' RACE reads. The sample yields approximately 510,000 distinct CDR3 sequences, 20% to 25% seen once. CDR3 length equals 13 residues. V gave up 6 bases and J gave up 5 bases; unmatched junction bases: 6. CDR1 and CDR2 from the germline V gene are MNHEY and SMNVEV (reference sequence). This receptor was obtained from a man younger than 35 who received the YFV17D yellow fever vaccine. The rearrangement joins TRBV27 to TRBJ1-2; 7 nucleotides match TRBD1. The sample consisted of PBMCs, taken less than 25 days after the first yellow fever vaccination. CDR3 sequence reads: CASRPGQAYGYTF. The DNA of the CDR3 is TGTGCCAGCAGACCCGGACAGGCTTATGGCTACACCTTC.